A selection of T cell receptor beta chains follows, all from one sample in a study of T cell repertoires and leukemia-associated antigens. TCRdb fed the 5' RACE reads into MiXCR, producing one record per CDR3 protein. The profile shows more than 12,000 distinct CDR3 sequences, approximately 39% of them singletons. Their specific antigens are unknown. Sequenced input: CD3+ T cells sorted from blood and cultured. The receptors come from a female donor in good health. The CDR3 runs from the conserved cysteine through the conserved F or W. A D gene is named only where the DNA matches it firmly. Clone size appears in some rows only: once, few, many, or a class for an expanded clone.

CDR3 DNA	CDR3 protein	D gene	clone size	V gene	J gene
TGTGCCAGCAGCCGGACAGGGAATAGTTCACCTCTCCACTTT	CASSRTGNSSPLHF	TRBD1	NA	TRBV11-1	TRBJ1-6
TGTGCCAGCAGCTTGCTGACCGGGGCCGGTAAGACCCAGTACTTC	CASSLLTGAGKTQYF	NA	medium-sized	TRBV5-5	TRBJ2-5
TGTGCCAGCAGCCCCTCTAGCGGGGTCTACAATGAGCAGTTCTTC	CASSPSSGVYNEQFF	TRBD2	many	TRBV7-2	TRBJ2-1
TGCAGCGTTGAAAAACAGGGGGGCACAGATACGCAGTATTTT	CSVEKQGGTDTQYF	TRBD1	many	TRBV29-1	TRBJ2-3
TGCGCCAGGAGAGACGCAGGGGGCAAGGACAATGAGCAGTTCTTC	CARRDAGGKDNEQFF	TRBD1	many	TRBV10-2	TRBJ2-1
TGTGCCAGCAGCTTGGCCTCGGGCCCCCTCCACTTT	CASSLASGPLHF	NA	NA	TRBV7-3	TRBJ1-6
TGCAGTGCTAGTCGGCTAGCGGGGACCGGAATCACAGATACGCAGTATTTT	CSASRLAGTGITDTQYF	TRBD2	many	TRBV20-1	TRBJ2-3
TGTGCCAGCAGTGGCGGGAGCTACGAGCAGTACTTC	CASSGGSYEQYF	TRBD2	many	TRBV2	TRBJ2-7
TGCAGTGCTAGGGGACTAGCGGGAGGGCCATGGGAGACCCAGTACTTC	CSARGLAGGPWETQYF	TRBD2	NA	TRBV20-1	TRBJ2-5
TGCAGTGCTAGAAGACCGACAGGGATGAATCAGCCCCAGCATTTT	CSARRPTGMNQPQHF	TRBD1	medium-sized	TRBV20-1	TRBJ1-5
TGTGCCACCAGCCGCCTGGGGAACACCGGGGAGCTGTTTTTT	CATSRLGNTGELFF	NA	medium-sized	TRBV15	TRBJ2-2
TGTGCCAGCAAGGGACTAGCGGGATCCACAGATACGCAGTATTTT	CASKGLAGSTDTQYF	TRBD2	many	TRBV3-1	TRBJ2-3
TGCAGTGCTAAATCGGGACTAGCGGGATTCTCCTACGAGCAGTACTTC	CSAKSGLAGFSYEQYF	TRBD2	medium-sized	TRBV20-1	TRBJ2-7
TGCAGTGCTAGACGGGACACACGAACCGGGGAGCTGTTTTTT	CSARRDTRTGELFF	NA	medium-sized	TRBV20-1	TRBJ2-2
TGCAGTGCTAGAGATACGGGGTATGGCCGCACCTTC	CSARDTGYGRTF	NA	NA	TRBV20-1	TRBJ1-2
TGCGCCAGCAGCTTGGGGCCGGGAATGGAGGTTAACTATGGCTACACCTTC	CASSLGPGMEVNYGYTF	NA	medium-sized	TRBV5-1	TRBJ1-2